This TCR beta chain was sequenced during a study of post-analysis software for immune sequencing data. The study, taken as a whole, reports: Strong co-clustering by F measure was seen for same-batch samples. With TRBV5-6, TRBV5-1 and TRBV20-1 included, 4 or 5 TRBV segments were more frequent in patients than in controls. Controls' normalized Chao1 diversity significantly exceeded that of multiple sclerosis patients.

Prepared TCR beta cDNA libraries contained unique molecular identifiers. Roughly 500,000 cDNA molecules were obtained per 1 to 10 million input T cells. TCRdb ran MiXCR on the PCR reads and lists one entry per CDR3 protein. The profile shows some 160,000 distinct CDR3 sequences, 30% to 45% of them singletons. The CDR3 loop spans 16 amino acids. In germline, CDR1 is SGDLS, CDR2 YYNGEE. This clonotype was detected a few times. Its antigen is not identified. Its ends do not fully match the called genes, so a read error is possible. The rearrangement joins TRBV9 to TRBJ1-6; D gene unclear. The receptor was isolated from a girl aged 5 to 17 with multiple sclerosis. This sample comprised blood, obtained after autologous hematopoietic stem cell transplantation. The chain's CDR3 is CASSVGGASYNSPLHF. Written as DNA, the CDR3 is TGTGCCAGCAGCGTAGGAGGAGCTTCCTATAATTCGCCCCTCCACTTT.